In this sample, the clone carrying this T cell receptor (beta chain) turned up many times. What it binds is unknown. Researchers amplified the TCR beta CDR3 regions from RNA transcripts. Using the HTBI primer set, a first-round RT-PCR was run on the TCR CDR3. Each CDR3 protein is one row after TCRdb ran MiXCR on the multiplex PCR reads. The table lists a few hundred thousand distinct CDR3 sequences, around 16% of them singletons. The data originate from a study of T cells in Graves' hyperthyroidism and ophthalmopathy. Study conclusions and caveats: Blood also contained most expanded thyroid clonotypes above 0.001.

CDR3 length: 13 residues. Between the trimmed V and J ends, which lost 4 bases and 1 base, there was a span of 7 bases. CDR1 and CDR2 (germline): SNHLY, FYNNEI. The chain employs TRBV2 and TRBJ1-1; D not certain. The TCR sequence derives from a man between 40 and 49 years old with Graves' hyperthyroidism. Sequencing input: blood. The CDR3 reads CASSVEGNTEAFF. CDR3 nucleotide sequence: TGTGCCAGCAGTGTGGAAGGGAACACTGAAGCTTTCTTT.